These T cell receptor beta chains were read from a single sample in a study of graft-versus-host responses after intestinal transplantation. Produced via immunoSEQ multiplex PCR; TCRdb's table is partial and in-frame only. The sample consists of roughly 89,000 clones, around 92% of them appearing once. These receptors' targets are unknown. Sequencing was performed on unstimulated CD4+ T cells sorted from spleen or lymph node cells, taken before intestinal transplant. The receptors originated from a human donor who received an intestinal transplant. Both conserved end residues are trimmed from each CDR3.

TRBJ2-7 TRBV2 ASTTTLTSRREQY
TRBJ1-1 TRBV18 ASSLDSLNTEAF
TRBJ2-7 TRBV7-9 ASSLVDSSYEQY
TRBJ2-3 TRBV19 ASSLDVAGGGDTQY
TRBJ1-5 TRBV9 ASSVGAGDQPQH
TRBJ1-5 TRBV18 ASSTGTGRQPQH
TRBJ2-6 TRBV10-3 AISGTGVGANVLT
TRBJ1-6 TRBV4-1 ASSQAGGAVDYNSPLH
TRBJ2-7 TRBV2 ASSPDRGLDEQY
TRBJ1-4 TRBV6-1 ASSALSGATNEKLF